This T cell receptor beta chain was identified in a study of blood T cell repertoires in COVID-19. The V segment lost 3 bases and the J segment 8 bases; nucleotides outside the gene matches: 9. There are 13 residues in the CDR3. Per the germline V gene, CDR1 is SQVTM and CDR2 is ANQGSEA. Method: immunoSEQ multiplex PCR; TCRdb's copy keeps in-frame clones and lacks some. The sample has approximately 140,000 clones; 84% are singletons. The specimen sequenced was PBMCs or T cells enriched from blood (not recorded which). This clonotype was sampled from a woman in her forties or fifties who had been exposed to COVID-19. The V call is TRBV29-1, the J call TRBJ1-2; 7 bases fit TRBD1. The DNA of the CDR3 is TGCAGCGTTGACTGGGGGACAGCTGAGGGCTACACCTTC. Its protein is CSVDWGTAEGYTF.